There are a few counts of the clone carrying this T cell receptor (beta chain). Looked up from germline, CDR1 is SGHDT and CDR2 is YYEEEE. Trimming cost V 1 base and J 7 bases; bases outside gene matches: 8. This CDR3 is 17 amino acids long. Amplification of TCR beta CDR3 regions used RNA as the template. The HTBI set primed first-round TCR CDR3 RT-PCR. TCRdb used MiXCR to reprocess the multiplex PCR reads, holding one entry per CDR3 protein. This sample has under 450,000 distinct CDR3 sequences, with about 17% found just once. This sample is part of a study of T cells in Graves' hyperthyroidism and ophthalmopathy. The study excluded patients with uncontrolled infection, other autoimmune disease, pregnancy or lactation. Blood was sampled at initial diagnosis of hyperthyroidism, prior to onset of any ophthalmopathy symptoms.

The V call is TRBV5-6, the J call TRBJ2-1; 13 positions match TRBD2. The TCR was taken from a woman younger than 45 with Graves' hyperthyroidism that later progressed to Graves' ophthalmopathy. Specimen: blood. CDR3 sequence (DNA): TGTGCCAGCAGCTTGACTAGCGGGAGGGCCGCATGGAATGAGCAGTTCTTC. It yields the protein CASSLTSGRAAWNEQFF.